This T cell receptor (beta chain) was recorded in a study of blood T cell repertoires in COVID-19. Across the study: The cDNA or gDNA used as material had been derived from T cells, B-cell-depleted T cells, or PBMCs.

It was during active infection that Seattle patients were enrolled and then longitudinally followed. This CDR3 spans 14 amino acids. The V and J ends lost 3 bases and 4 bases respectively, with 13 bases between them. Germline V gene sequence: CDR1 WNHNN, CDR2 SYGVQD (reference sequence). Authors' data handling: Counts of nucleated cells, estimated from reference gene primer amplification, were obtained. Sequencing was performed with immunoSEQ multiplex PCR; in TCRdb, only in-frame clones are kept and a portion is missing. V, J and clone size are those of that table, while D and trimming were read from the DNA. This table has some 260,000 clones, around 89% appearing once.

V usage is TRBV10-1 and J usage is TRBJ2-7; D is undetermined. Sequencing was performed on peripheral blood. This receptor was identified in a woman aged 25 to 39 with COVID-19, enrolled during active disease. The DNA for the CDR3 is TGCGCCAGCAGTGACTCCCTGCCTATTTACGAGCAGTACTTC. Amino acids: CASSDSLPIYEQYF.